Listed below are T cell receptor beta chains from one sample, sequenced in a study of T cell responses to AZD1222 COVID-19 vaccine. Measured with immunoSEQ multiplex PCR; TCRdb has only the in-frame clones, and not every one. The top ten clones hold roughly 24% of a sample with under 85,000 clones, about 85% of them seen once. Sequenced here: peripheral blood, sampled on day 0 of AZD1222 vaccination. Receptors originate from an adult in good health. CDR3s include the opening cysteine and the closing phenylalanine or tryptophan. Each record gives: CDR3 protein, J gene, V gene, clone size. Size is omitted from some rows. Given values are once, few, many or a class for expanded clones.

cdr3_aa: CASSSRRFSTDTQYF; j_call: TRBJ2-3; v_call: TRBV7-8; clone_size: -
cdr3_aa: CASSQTTGSRLEGEQFF; j_call: TRBJ2-1; v_call: TRBV11-2; clone_size: -
cdr3_aa: CASSLRDRPQHF; j_call: TRBJ1-5; v_call: TRBV28; clone_size: once
cdr3_aa: CASSKDAGGSDEQYF; j_call: TRBJ2-7; v_call: TRBV21-1; clone_size: -
cdr3_aa: CASSSGTANTEAFF; j_call: TRBJ1-1; v_call: TRBV6-6; clone_size: few
cdr3_aa: CASSQDQVGGSITPYEQYF; j_call: TRBJ2-7; v_call: TRBV4-2; clone_size: -
cdr3_aa: CASSPFQRSESYNEQFF; j_call: TRBJ2-1; v_call: TRBV18; clone_size: -
cdr3_aa: CSVQGAYEQYF; j_call: TRBJ2-7; v_call: TRBV20-1; clone_size: -
cdr3_aa: CASSPYTEAFF; j_call: TRBJ1-1; v_call: TRBV7-9; clone_size: -
cdr3_aa: CASSALAGTYNEQFF; j_call: TRBJ2-1; v_call: TRBV6-4; clone_size: few
cdr3_aa: CASSGQLNTEAFF; j_call: TRBJ1-1; v_call: TRBV27; clone_size: -
cdr3_aa: CATSRGGLADNEQFF; j_call: TRBJ2-1; v_call: TRBV15; clone_size: -
cdr3_aa: CASSQVATRSSYEQYF; j_call: TRBJ2-7; v_call: TRBV4-2; clone_size: -
cdr3_aa: CASSSPGQGVNIQYF; j_call: TRBJ2-4; v_call: TRBV6-5; clone_size: -
cdr3_aa: CASSLAPARNSPLHF; j_call: TRBJ1-6; v_call: TRBV7-2; clone_size: -
cdr3_aa: CASSFNWVQNTEAFF; j_call: TRBJ1-1; v_call: TRBV11-2; clone_size: few
cdr3_aa: CASSSKAGALTEAFF; j_call: TRBJ1-1; v_call: TRBV7-3; clone_size: -
cdr3_aa: CASSSPGQGAGYEQYF; j_call: TRBJ2-7; v_call: TRBV3-1/TRBV3-2; clone_size: -
cdr3_aa: CASSVAQGLSGAFF; j_call: TRBJ1-1; v_call: TRBV9; clone_size: -
cdr3_aa: CASSLGNRVSEQYF; j_call: TRBJ2-7; v_call: TRBV11-2; clone_size: -
cdr3_aa: CSVGQGGRAFF; j_call: TRBJ1-1; v_call: TRBV29-1; clone_size: -
cdr3_aa: CSVELAGGFYNEQFF; j_call: TRBJ2-1; v_call: TRBV29-1; clone_size: -
cdr3_aa: CSASLSHSTYEQYF; j_call: TRBJ2-7; v_call: TRBV20-1; clone_size: -
cdr3_aa: CASSAEKLFF; j_call: TRBJ1-4; v_call: TRBV2; clone_size: -
cdr3_aa: CASSLEGGQIYEQYF; j_call: TRBJ2-7; v_call: TRBV5-1; clone_size: -
cdr3_aa: CASSGGPLQGEKLFF; j_call: TRBJ1-4; v_call: TRBV2; clone_size: -
cdr3_aa: CASLDSLTGELFF; j_call: TRBJ2-2; v_call: TRBV28; clone_size: -
cdr3_aa: CASRLGTGYGYTF; j_call: TRBJ1-2; v_call: TRBV6-5; clone_size: once
cdr3_aa: CASFGTGTNYGYTF; j_call: TRBJ1-2; v_call: TRBV25-1; clone_size: -
cdr3_aa: CASSVDIGGDSYEQYF; j_call: TRBJ2-7; v_call: TRBV9; clone_size: -
cdr3_aa: CASSAEGAGGTNEQFF; j_call: TRBJ2-1; v_call: TRBV9; clone_size: -
cdr3_aa: CASSLLASTGELFF; j_call: TRBJ2-2; v_call: TRBV11-2; clone_size: -
cdr3_aa: CASSSAGFNTGELFF; j_call: TRBJ2-2; v_call: TRBV5-1; clone_size: -
cdr3_aa: CASSPSGANVLTF; j_call: TRBJ2-6; v_call: TRBV11-3; clone_size: -